The rows below give T cell receptor beta chains drawn from one sample of a study of blood T cell repertoires in COVID-19. The repertoire was sequenced with immunoSEQ multiplex PCR; TCRdb's copy has only in-frame clones and lacks some. The data hold about 410,000 clones, with 90% observed a single time. Input material: PBMCs or T cells enriched from blood (not recorded which). These receptors were taken from a man between 18 and 29 years old who had recovered from COVID-19. The CDR3 runs from the conserved cysteine through the conserved F or W. D genes are given only for firm matches. Size is omitted from some rows. Given values are once, few, many or a class for expanded clones.

abundance	v_gene	j_gene	d_gene	CDR3nt	CDR3aa
-	TRBV2	TRBJ2-4	-	TGTGCCAGCTCGACCTCGGTACAGACGGCCAAAAACATTCAGTACTTC	CASSTSVQTAKNIQYF
-	TRBV5-1	TRBJ2-1	TRBD1	TGCGCCAGCAGCCTTAGGACAGGGGGCAATGAGCAGTTCTTC	CASSLRTGGNEQFF
-	TRBV29-1	TRBJ1-2	-	TGCAGCGGTCGGACAGAAGCTAACTATGGCTACACCTTC	CSGRTEANYGYTF
-	TRBV30	TRBJ1-2	-	TGTGCCTGGCGGTCCGACTATGGCTACACCTTC	CAWRSDYGYTF
-	TRBV5-4	TRBJ2-5	TRBD1	TGTGCCAGCAGCTTCAATCGAGGGGGCCGACAAGAGACCCAGTACTTC	CASSFNRGGRQETQYF
-	TRBV15	TRBJ2-1	-	TGTGCCACCAGCAGAGAATCAGGGATGTCCAATGAGCAGTTCTTC	CATSRESGMSNEQFF
-	TRBV10-3	TRBJ1-2	-	TGTGCCATCAGTGACAGGGGATATGGCTACACCTTC	CAISDRGYGYTF
once	TRBV19	TRBJ2-3	TRBD1	TGTGCCAGTCTGAAACAGGGGGCTCCTAGCACAGATACGCAGTATTTT	CASLKQGAPSTDTQYF
-	TRBV6-6	TRBJ1-5	TRBD1	TGTGCCAGCAGTTACAACCGGGACAGGAATCAGCCCCAGCATTTT	CASSYNRDRNQPQHF
-	TRBV30	TRBJ2-1	-	TGTGCCTGGACCCGAAGCGGGTGGGATGGTGAGCAGTTCTTC	CAWTRSGWDGEQFF
-	TRBV13	TRBJ2-1	TRBD2	TGTGCCAGCAGCTTCCCTCTACTAGCGAATGAGCAGTTCTTC	CASSFPLLANEQFF
-	TRBV30	TRBJ2-7	TRBD1	TGTGCCTGGTGTCCTGGACAGGGAAAAATTGAGCAGTACTTC	CAWCPGQGKIEQYF
-	TRBV3-1/TRBV3-2	TRBJ2-1	TRBD1	TGTGCCAGCAGTCATGGACAGGGCTACAATGAGCAGTTCTTC	CASSHGQGYNEQFF
-	TRBV11-2	TRBJ2-5	TRBD2	TGTGCCAGCAGCCTCACGGGGGGTGCGGAGACCCAGTACTTC	CASSLTGGAETQYF
-	TRBV29-1	TRBJ1-5	TRBD1	TGCAGCGTTGGAGGGACAGGAAAAAATCAGCCCCAGCATTTT	CSVGGTGKNQPQHF
-	TRBV2	TRBJ1-2	TRBD1	TGTGCCAGCGGCGGGGACAGGGGGCGAGATGGCTACACCTTC	CASGGDRGRDGYTF
once	TRBV28	TRBJ2-7	TRBD1	TGTGCCAGCAGTTTAAGTTACAGGGGTAACTACGAGCAGTACTTC	CASSLSYRGNYEQYF
-	TRBV28	TRBJ1-4	-	TGTGCCAGCACCCCGTGGGGCGCTAATGAAAAACTGTTTTTT	CASTPWGANEKLFF
-	TRBV16	TRBJ1-1	-	TGTGCCAGCAGCCAATCTCTGGGCGTCACTGAAGCTTTCTTT	CASSQSLGVTEAFF
-	TRBV5-1	TRBJ2-1	-	TGCGCCAGCAGCTTGAACGCGGGGGAGCAGTTCTTC	CASSLNAGEQFF
once	TRBV3-1/TRBV3-2	TRBJ1-1	-	TGTGCCAGCAGCCAAGTCAGCGGGAACACTGAAGCTTTCTTT	CASSQVSGNTEAFF
-	TRBV2	TRBJ1-6	-	TGTGCCAGCAGTGAAGCTGCAGGGCTCAAATCACCCCTCCACTTT	CASSEAAGLKSPLHF
-	TRBV2	TRBJ2-7	TRBD2	TGTGCCAGCAGTCCGAGCGGGGAAGCCTACGAGCAGTACTTC	CASSPSGEAYEQYF
-	TRBV7-5	TRBJ1-2	-	TGTGTCAGAAGCTTAGCCTCCAGGGGGGAGGAACCACACTATGGCTACACCTTC	CVRSLASRGEEPHYGYTF
-	TRBV6-5	TRBJ2-7	TRBD1	TGTGCCAGCGGGGGGGACAGGGACTTTCGGAGCGAGCAGTACTTC	CASGGDRDFRSEQYF
-	TRBV11-3	TRBJ1-2	-	TGTGCCAGCAGCTTAACCTACTGGACAGCTCCTAACTATGGCTACACCTTC	CASSLTYWTAPNYGYTF
-	TRBV20-1	TRBJ1-2	TRBD1	TGCAGTGCTAGTCGCAGCGACAGGGATTTTCATGGCTACACCTTC	CSASRSDRDFHGYTF
-	TRBV19	TRBJ2-5	-	TGTGCCAGTGGAGAGGAGACCCAGTACTTC	CASGEETQYF
once	TRBV11-2	TRBJ1-1	-	TGTGCCAGCTCCGCCTGGGAGGGCACTGAAGCTTTCTTT	CASSAWEGTEAFF
-	TRBV5-1	TRBJ2-5	TRBD2	TGCGCCAGCGGACGAGAGGGACTACCTCCAGAGACCCAGTACTTC	CASGREGLPPETQYF
-	TRBV5-4	TRBJ1-2	-	TGTGCCAGCAGCTTCTATCAAGGCCGGCAGGATGGCTACACCTTC	CASSFYQGRQDGYTF
-	TRBV19	TRBJ1-2	TRBD1	TGTGCCAGTATCGGTGGAAAAGGGACAGGATACAGCTATGGCTACACCTTC	CASIGGKGTGYSYGYTF
-	TRBV29-1	TRBJ1-5	-	TGCAGCGTTGGTGGGGGGGGTCAGCCCCAGCATTTT	CSVGGGGQPQHF
-	TRBV29-1	TRBJ2-1	-	TGCAGCGTCCGAGGACTGTACCCCAGTGAGCAGTTCTTC	CSVRGLYPSEQFF
-	TRBV7-8	TRBJ2-5	TRBD2	TGTGCCAGCAGCGTTTCTAGCGGGGGGGGCCAAGAGACCCAGTACTTC	CASSVSSGGGQETQYF
-	TRBV7-2	TRBJ2-7	TRBD2	TGTGCCAGCAGCCCGCCAGCGGGAGCAAGGTACGAGCAGTACTTC	CASSPPAGARYEQYF
few	TRBV10-3	TRBJ2-7	TRBD1	TGTGCCATCAGTGAGGGACAGGTCTACGAGCAGTACTTC	CAISEGQVYEQYF
-	TRBV27	TRBJ2-2	TRBD1	TGTGCCAGCAGTTTATTCGGGACAGGGGAAGGCACCGGGGAGCTGTTTTTT	CASSLFGTGEGTGELFF
-	TRBV7-9	TRBJ2-5	TRBD2	TGTGCCAGCATCGGAGCGGGAGGGATCTCTGAGACCCAGTACTTC	CASIGAGGISETQYF
-	TRBV11-2	TRBJ2-5	TRBD2	TGTGCCAGCAGCTTAGCGGTAGCGGGAGGGTTCGGGACCCAGTACTTC	CASSLAVAGGFGTQYF
-	TRBV2	TRBJ2-7	-	TGTGCCAGCACCCTAGAGGGCCGCAGGGGTTACGAGCAGTACTTC	CASTLEGRRGYEQYF
-	TRBV6-1	TRBJ1-6	TRBD1	TGTGCCAGCAGTGAAGTCCCGGGACAGGGTTGGCAGGCCCTCCACTTT	CASSEVPGQGWQALHF
-	TRBV7-8	TRBJ1-6	-	TGTGCCAGCAATGCGGGAAATTCACCCCTCCACTTT	CASNAGNSPLHF
-	TRBV7-3	TRBJ2-2	-	TGTGCCAGCAGCTTAAACCCGGGTACGGGGGAGCTGTTTTTT	CASSLNPGTGELFF
-	TRBV7-3	TRBJ1-2	-	TGTGCCAGCAGCTTGGGAGGGTATGAGGGCTACACCTTC	CASSLGGYEGYTF
-	TRBV3-1/TRBV3-2	TRBJ1-1	-	TGTGCCAGCAACCCAACCTCAACAGGGTTCGCGGCTTTCTTT	CASNPTSTGFAAFF
-	TRBV3-1/TRBV3-2	TRBJ2-7	TRBD1	TGTGCCAGCAGCCGGGACAGGGCGACGGGGGAGCAGTACTTC	CASSRDRATGEQYF
-	TRBV18	TRBJ1-1	TRBD1	TGTGCCAGCTCCCCGGGACAGATAAACACTGAAGCTTTCTTT	CASSPGQINTEAFF
-	TRBV7-3	TRBJ1-2	TRBD1	TGTGCCAGCAGCCAGCCGGGACAGGGAGATGGCTACACCTTC	CASSQPGQGDGYTF
-	TRBV27	TRBJ1-2	-	TGTGCCAGCAGTTTATCGCAGGGGAGACGGGGCTACACCTTC	CASSLSQGRRGYTF
-	TRBV12-5	TRBJ1-5	-	TGTGCTAGTGCCGAGACAGGAAATCAGCCCCAGCATTTT	CASAETGNQPQHF
-	TRBV15	TRBJ1-1	-	TGTGCCACCAGCGCGGGGGGAACCATGAACACTGAAGCTTTCTTT	CATSAGGTMNTEAFF